This TCR beta chain appears in the sequencing data of a study of post-analysis software for immune sequencing data. On the study more broadly: Relapsing-remitting, secondary progressive and progressive-relapsing multiple sclerosis courses were included. Study-wide results and caveats: Comparison of patients with controls showed five or six TRBV segments more frequent in patients, TRBV5-6, TRBV5-1 and TRBV20-1 among them. Those samples that were prepared in the same batch co-clustered strongly by F measure. People with multiple sclerosis had a significantly lower normalized Chao1 diversity than controls did.

Per the germline V gene, CDR1 is SQVTM and CDR2 is ANQGSEA. V lost 4 bases and J lost 5; bases outside the gene matches: 6. The CDR3 loop spans 13 amino acids. Presence of unique molecular identifiers characterized the TCR beta cDNA libraries. TCRdb re-called the PCR reads through MiXCR, storing one row per CDR3 protein. Seen here are 600,000 to 700,000 distinct CDR3 sequences, 59% observed once, and the top ten hold about 10%. This clonotype was seen a handful of times. Its antigen is unidentified. The sequencing input was blood. The TCR comes from a girl aged 2 to 10 with multiple sclerosis. The V call is TRBV29-1, the J call TRBJ2-5; TRBD1 agrees at 8 bases. CDR3 sequence reads: CSVGQGPRETQYF. The CDR3 bases are TGCAGCGTTGGACAGGGGCCGAGGGAGACCCAGTACTTC.